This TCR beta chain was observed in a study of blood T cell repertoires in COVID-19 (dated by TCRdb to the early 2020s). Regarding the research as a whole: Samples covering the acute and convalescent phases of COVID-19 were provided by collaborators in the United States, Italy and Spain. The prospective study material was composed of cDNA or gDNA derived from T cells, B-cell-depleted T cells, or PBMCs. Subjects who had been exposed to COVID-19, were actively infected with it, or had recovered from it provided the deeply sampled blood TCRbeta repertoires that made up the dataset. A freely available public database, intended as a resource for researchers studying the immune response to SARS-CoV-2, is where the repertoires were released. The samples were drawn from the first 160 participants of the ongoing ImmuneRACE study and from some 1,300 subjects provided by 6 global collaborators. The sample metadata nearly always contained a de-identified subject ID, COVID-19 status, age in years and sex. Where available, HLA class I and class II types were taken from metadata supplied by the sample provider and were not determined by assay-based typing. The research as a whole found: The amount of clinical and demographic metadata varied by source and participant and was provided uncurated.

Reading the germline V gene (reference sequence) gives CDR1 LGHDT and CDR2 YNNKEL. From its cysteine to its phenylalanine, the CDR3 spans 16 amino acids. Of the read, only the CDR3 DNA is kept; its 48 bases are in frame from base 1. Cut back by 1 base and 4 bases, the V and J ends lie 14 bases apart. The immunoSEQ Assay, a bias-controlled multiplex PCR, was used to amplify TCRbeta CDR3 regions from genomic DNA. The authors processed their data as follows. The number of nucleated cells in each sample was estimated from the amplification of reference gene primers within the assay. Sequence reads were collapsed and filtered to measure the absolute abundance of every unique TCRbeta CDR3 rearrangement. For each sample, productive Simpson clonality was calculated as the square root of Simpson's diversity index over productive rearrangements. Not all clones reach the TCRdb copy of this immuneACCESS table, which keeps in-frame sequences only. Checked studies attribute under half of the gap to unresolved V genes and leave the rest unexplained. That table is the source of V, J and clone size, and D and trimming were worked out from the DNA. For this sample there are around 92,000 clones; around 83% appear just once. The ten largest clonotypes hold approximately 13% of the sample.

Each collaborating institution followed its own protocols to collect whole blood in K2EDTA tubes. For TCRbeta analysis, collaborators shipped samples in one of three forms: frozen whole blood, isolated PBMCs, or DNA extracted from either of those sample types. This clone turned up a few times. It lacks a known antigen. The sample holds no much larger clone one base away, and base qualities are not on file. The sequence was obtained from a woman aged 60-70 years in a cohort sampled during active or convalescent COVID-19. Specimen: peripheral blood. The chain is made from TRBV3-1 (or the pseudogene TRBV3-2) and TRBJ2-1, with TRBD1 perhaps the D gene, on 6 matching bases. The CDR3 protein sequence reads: CASSQGLGQFYNEQFF. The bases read TGTGCCAGCAGCCAAGGACTCGGACAGTTTTACAATGAGCAGTTCTTC.